This TCR beta chain was captured in a study of T cells in Graves' hyperthyroidism and ophthalmopathy. Researchers amplified the TCR beta CDR3 regions from RNA transcripts. First-round RT-PCR of the TCR CDR3 relied on the HTBI primer set. TCRdb fed the multiplex PCR reads into MiXCR, producing one record per CDR3 protein. The table lists around 720,000 distinct CDR3 sequences, 35% of them singletons. Germline V gene lookup returns CDR1 PRHDT and CDR2 FYEKMQ (reference sequence). With V trimmed by 3 bases and J by 4 bases, 6 bases remained unmatched. The CDR3 extends over 14 amino acids. Ten or more counts support this clonotype.

Specimen: blood. The clonotype originates from a woman between 35 and 50 years old with Graves' hyperthyroidism. This rearrangement joins TRBV13 to TRBJ2-7, with TRBD2 identical over 7 bases. DNA of the CDR3: TGTGCCAGCAGCTTCGGGAGGCCGACGTACGAGCAGTACTTC. Translating it yields CASSFGRPTYEQYF.